These 32 T cell receptor beta chains were all obtained from the same sample, sequenced in a study of blood T cell repertoires in COVID-19. The repertoire was sequenced with immunoSEQ multiplex PCR; TCRdb's copy has only in-frame clones and lacks some. This sample has 45,000 to 70,000 clones, with over 80% found just once. Sequencing input: peripheral blood. The receptor source for this set is an older woman with acute or convalescent COVID-19.

CDR3 DNA sequence: TGCGCCAGCAGCTTGTCGGGGCGGGGGGGCCCCGATACGCAGTATTTT. Protein product: CASSLSGRGGPDTQYF. This chain connects TRBV5-1 to TRBJ2-3; 9 positions agree with TRBD2. There are 16 residues in the CDR3. Trimming took 1 base from V and 6 from J; bases not matched to a gene: 9. Germline CDR1 is SGHRS and CDR2 is YFSETQ. The full variable domain, with the rest looked up from reference TRBV5-1 and TRBJ2-3, is KAGVTQTPRYLIKTRGQQVTLSCSPISGHRSVSWYQQTPGQGLQFLFEYFSETQRNKGNFPGRFSGRQFSNSRSEMNVSTLELGDSALYLCASSLSGRGGPDTQYFGPGTRLTVL.

The chain combines TRBV18 with TRBJ1-1, with 9 bases matching TRBD1. The CDR3 runs to 13 residues. In germline, CDR1 is KGHSH, CDR2 LQKENI. V lost 4 bases to trimming and J lost 4 bases; unmatched junction nucleotides: 1. The CDR3 loop is CASSRDRATEAFF. CDR3 coding DNA: TGTGCCAGCTCACGGGACAGGGCCACTGAAGCTTTCTTT.

This sequence joins TRBV12-3 or TRBV12-4 and TRBJ2-4, with TRBD1 as a possible D gene (5 bases). V gave up 6 bases and J gave up 8 bases, with 14 bases separating them. CDR3 length: 13 amino acids. Written as DNA, the CDR3 is TGTGCCAGCAGCAGACAGCTAAGGGACATTCAGTACTTC. Translation gives CASSRQLRDIQYF.

V gene TRBV7-2 combines with J gene TRBJ1-3, with 7 bases fitting TRBD1. Germline V gene sequence: CDR1 SGHTA, CDR2 FQGNSA. The trim removed 1 base at V and 0 bases at J, leaving 0 bases unmatched. The length of the CDR3 is 15 residues. The CDR3 DNA reads as TGTGCCAGCAGCTTAGACAGGGGCTCTGGAAACACCATATATTTT. Translated, it gives CASSLDRGSGNTIYF. Combining the CDR3 with reference TRBV7-2 and TRBJ1-3 gives the whole variable domain GAGVSQSPSNKVTEKGKDVELRCDPISGHTALYWYRQSLGQGLEFLIYFQGNSAPDKSGLPSDRFSAERTGGSVSTLTIQRTQQEDSAVYLCASSLDRGSGNTIYFGEGSWLTVV.

This clone was seen a handful of times. The chain links TRBV7-2 to TRBJ1-1; perhaps TRBD1 as D (6 bases). The germline V gene has CDR1 SGHTA and CDR2 FQGNSA. The CDR3 length is 14 residues. V dropped 3 bases and J dropped 4 bases, with 12 bases sitting between them. CDR3 in DNA: TGTGCCAGCAGCTTCCGAGGGGGGGGCACTGAAGCTTTCTTT. Its protein is CASSFRGGGTEAFF.

This clone was counted at least ten times. The J gene is TRBJ2-2, the V gene TRBV7-9; D is unresolved. CDR1 and CDR2 (germline): SEHNR, FQNEAQ (reference sequence). V was shortened by 5 bases and J by 4 bases, with 5 bases between the two germline ends. The CDR3 is 12 amino acids. The DNA of the CDR3 is TGTGCCAGCAGCCCTCTCACCGGGGAGCTGTTTTTT. This gives the protein CASSPLTGELFF.

V gene TRBV9 combines with J gene TRBJ2-1; 7 nucleotides line up with TRBD2. Per the germline V gene, CDR1 is SGDLS and CDR2 is YYNGEE. The CDR3 is 13 amino acids. V was clipped by 5 bases and J by 9 bases; unmatched bases: 8. The CDR3 spells CASRSIRGVEQFF. In DNA form, the CDR3 reads TGTGCCAGCAGATCCATCCGGGGGGTTGAGCAGTTCTTC.

The chain employs TRBV6-5 and TRBJ1-1; no definite D call. The V end lost 7 bases, the J end lost 3 bases, and 18 bases lay between the germline ends. Germline loops: CDR1 MNHEY, CDR2 SVGAGI. The CDR3 length is 15 residues. The CDR3 nucleotides are TGTGCCAGCACCCGAAGAACCTCCGGGGACACTGAAGCTTTCTTT. This codes for CASTRRTSGDTEAFF.

This clone was recorded only once. The chain carries TRBV7-9 and TRBJ2-5; D unclear. CDR1 SEHNR and CDR2 FQNEAQ come from the germline V gene (reference sequence). V lost 1 base and J 9 bases, leaving 12 bases between the germline ends. The CDR3 is made up of 13 amino acids. The CDR3 nucleotides are TGTGCCAGCAGCTTAGAAGCCTCTACGGCCCAGTACTTC. Translated: CASSLEASTAQYF.

The V and J genes are TRBV24-1 and TRBJ2-3, with TRBD1 matching 9 bases. After removal of 3 bases from V and 5 bases from J, the junction contained 5 bases not matched to a gene. The germline V gene has CDR1 KGHDR and CDR2 SFDVKD. This CDR3 region has 15 residues. In DNA form, the CDR3 reads TGTGCCACCAGTGATCGGGACAGGGCTGGAGATACGCAGTATTTT. It encodes CATSDRDRAGDTQYF.

This chain uses TRBV5-6 with TRBJ1-5; 11 bases align to TRBD1. The germline gives CDR1 SGHDT, CDR2 YYEEEE. Trimming took 1 base from V and 7 from J; bases not matched to a gene: 7. This CDR3 is built from 16 residues. CDR3 in amino acids: CASSLNAGQGEQPQHF. DNA of the CDR3: TGTGCCAGCAGCTTGAATGCGGGACAGGGGGAGCAGCCCCAGCATTTT.

The J gene is TRBJ2-7, the V gene TRBV9, with 7 bases that match TRBD1. This CDR3 is 14 amino acids long. Germline V gene lookup returns CDR1 SGDLS and CDR2 YYNGEE. V lost 2 bases and J lost 2; bases outside the gene matches: 4. The CDR3 spells CASSVGTDPYEQYF. DNA of the CDR3: TGTGCCAGCAGCGTCGGGACAGACCCCTACGAGCAGTACTTC.

V and J are TRBV7-2 and TRBJ2-1; no firm D call. Trimming pared 5 bases from V and 1 base from J, leaving 12 bases between. The CDR3 spans 15 residues. In germline, CDR1 is SGHTA, CDR2 FQGNSA. The CDR3 nucleotides read TGTGCCAGCAGCCTTGGGCCGTTATCCTACAATGAGCAGTTCTTC. This gives the protein CASSLGPLSYNEQFF.

This clone was picked up a small number of times. The genes are TRBV7-2 and TRBJ2-7, with D tentatively TRBD2 (5 bases). CDR1 is SGHTA, CDR2 FQGNSA, per germline. The length of the CDR3 is 14 residues. V was pared by 5 bases and J by 2 bases, with 13 bases between. CDR3 sequence: CASSRGLPTYEQYF. CDR3 in DNA: TGTGCCAGCAGCCGCGGACTTCCCACCTACGAGCAGTACTTC.

In its sample, this clone was seen a few times. This rearrangement joins TRBV10-1 to TRBJ2-2; the match to TRBD2 covers 7 bases. Germline CDR1 is WNHNN and CDR2 is SYGVQD (reference sequence). V shed 3 bases, J shed 6 bases, and the junction held 1 base outside the gene matches. The CDR3 has 13 amino acids. The DNA of the CDR3 is TGCGCCAGCAGTGAAGGGAGGGCCGGGGAGCTGTTTTTT. It codes for CASSEGRAGELFF.

The rearrangement links TRBV12-3 or TRBV12-4 to TRBJ1-1, with D unresolved. This CDR3 contains 13 residues. V lost 5 bases and J lost 4, with 11 bases in between. The CDR3 DNA reads TGTGCCAGCAGTCCAGACATTGGCACTGAAGCTTTCTTT. Protein: CASSPDIGTEAFF.

This clone has just one count. This chain uses TRBV4-1 with TRBJ1-2; 9 bases agree with TRBD1. Germline assignment: CDR1 MGHRA and CDR2 YSYEKL. V gave up 4 bases and J gave up 8 bases; unmatched junction bases: 14. CDR3 length: 16 residues. DNA for the CDR3: TGCGCCAGCAGCCGAGACAGGGGGGAATCTATTAGAGGCTACACCTTC. This gives the protein CASSRDRGESIRGYTF.

This clone was seen just once. The V call is TRBV6-6, the J call TRBJ1-1, with 7 bases fitting TRBD1. Germline loops: CDR1 MNHNY, CDR2 SVGAGI (reference sequence). CDR3 length: 16 amino acids. The V and J ends lost 4 bases and 0 bases, in that order; junction bases with no gene match: 8. CDR3 amino acids: CASSSVAGGLNTEAFF. In DNA form, the CDR3 reads TGTGCCAGCAGTTCTGTGGCAGGGGGGCTGAACACTGAAGCTTTCTTT.

This clone was recorded once. This sequence joins TRBV3-1 (or the pseudogene TRBV3-2) and TRBJ1-5; D may be TRBD1 (5 bases). The CDR3 is 14 residues long. Germline CDR1 is LGHDT and CDR2 is YNNKEL (reference sequence). Trimming cost V 1 base and J 1 base, with 5 bases left between them. CDR3 residues: CASSQGQSNQPQHF. CDR3 nucleotides: TGTGCCAGCAGCCAAGGACAGAGCAATCAGCCCCAGCATTTT.

The chain combines TRBV9 with TRBJ2-1, with TRBD2 matching 9 bases. The V gene's germline CDR1 is SGDLS and CDR2 YYNGEE. Losses at the gene ends were 0 bases for V and 4 bases for J; bases not matched to a gene: 5. CDR3 length: 16 amino acids. The CDR3 loop reads CASSVEASGTYNEQFF. The CDR3, as DNA: TGTGCCAGCAGCGTAGAAGCTAGCGGGACATACAATGAGCAGTTCTTC.

This chain connects TRBV18 to TRBJ2-2; D may be TRBD1 (7 bases). CDR1 and CDR2 (germline): KGHSH, LQKENI. The CDR3 sequence is 15 residues long. The V gene lost 2 bases and the J gene lost 7 bases, with 14 bases spanning the gap. This CDR3 reads CASSPTGAGSGELFF. For the CDR3, the DNA is TGTGCCAGCTCACCAACAGGGGCCGGGAGCGGGGAGCTGTTTTTT.

This chain joins TRBV29-1 and TRBJ1-2; 7 bases fit TRBD1. Germline values: CDR1 SQVTM, CDR2 ANQGSEA. With V trimmed by 8 bases and J by 0 bases, 6 bases remained unmatched. The CDR3 spans 13 residues. The CDR3 spells CSSSGGPNYGYTF. The DNA of the CDR3 is TGCAGCTCCTCAGGGGGACCTAACTATGGCTACACCTTC.

The J gene is TRBJ2-1, the V gene TRBV6-5, with a possible D match to TRBD2 (6 bases). The germline gives CDR1 MNHEY, CDR2 SVGAGI. The CDR3 spans 14 residues. V lost 8 bases, J lost 10 bases, and 21 bases lay in between. The chain's CDR3 is CASHFSGAVREQFF. Written as DNA, the CDR3 is TGTGCCAGCCATTTTAGCGGAGCCGTCCGGGAGCAGTTCTTC.

The chain joins TRBV18 to TRBJ2-1, with 8 bases matching TRBD1. J lost 3 bases, V lost 3 bases, and 1 base had no gene match. The CDR3 runs 14 residues. Germline lookup yields CDR1 KGHSH and CDR2 LQKENI. The CDR3 protein is CASSPTGGYNEQFF. The CDR3 DNA is TGTGCCAGCTCACCCACAGGGGGCTACAATGAGCAGTTCTTC.

J is TRBJ1-3 and V is TRBV19; D unclear. V lost 6 bases to trimming and J lost 7 bases, with 7 bases between them. The CDR3 runs 11 residues. In germline, CDR1 is LNHDA, CDR2 SQIVND (reference sequence). The CDR3 spells CASRSGNTIYF. The CDR3 region has the DNA TGTGCCAGTAGATCCGGGAACACCATATATTTT.

The chain is built from TRBV5-4 and TRBJ2-1, with D possibly matching TRBD2 (7 bases). The germline CDR1 and CDR2 sequences are SGHNT and YYREEE (reference sequence). The germline V and J ends were trimmed by 3 bases and 2 bases, with 12 bases remaining between them. The CDR3 has 15 residues. DNA of the CDR3: TGTGCCAGCAGCTCCGGGGGGCGGGCCTACAATGAGCAGTTCTTC. Translating it yields CASSSGGRAYNEQFF.

This chain joins TRBV7-2 and TRBJ2-7; 9 nucleotides match TRBD2. Germline V CDR1 and CDR2: SGHTA, FQGNSA. The CDR3 has 16 amino acids. V lost 1 base to trimming and J lost 0 bases; unmatched junction nucleotides: 4. The CDR3 loop reads CASSLVFSGGSYEQYF. Written as DNA, the CDR3 is TGTGCCAGCAGCTTAGTTTTTAGCGGGGGCTCCTACGAGCAGTACTTC.

The chain combines TRBV3-1 (or the pseudogene TRBV3-2) with TRBJ2-7; 7 bases match TRBD1. This CDR3 spans 13 amino acids. J gave up 5 bases and V 1 base, and 2 bases lay outside the gene matches. Germline V gene sequence: CDR1 LGHDT, CDR2 YNNKEL (reference sequence). CDR3 bases: TGTGCCAGCAGCCAAGGCAGGGGGAACGAGCAGTACTTC. This gives the protein CASSQGRGNEQYF.

This clone was found a few times. Here the CDR3 DNA reads TGCAGTGCTAGTCCAGGGGGCTTAGGCGGCTACACCTTC. Translation: CSASPGGLGGYTF. The V call is TRBV20-1, the J call TRBJ1-2; the match to TRBD1 covers 8 bases. In germline, CDR1 is DFQATT, CDR2 SNEGSKA (reference sequence). The CDR3 runs 13 residues. V lost 3 bases, J lost 8 bases, and 8 bases stayed unmatched.

The chain employs TRBV4-3 and TRBJ1-2; weak D call: TRBD1 (6 bases). V lost 2 bases to trimming and J lost 7 bases, with 11 bases between them. There are 13 residues in the CDR3. Germline CDR1 reads LGHNA; CDR2 reads YSLEER. The CDR3 spells CASSQKQGSGYTF. In DNA, the CDR3 is TGCGCCAGCAGCCAAAAACAGGGTTCTGGCTACACCTTC.

The V gene is TRBV3-1 (or the pseudogene TRBV3-2), the J gene TRBJ2-3; the D gene is possibly TRBD1 (6 bases). Germline CDR1 reads LGHDT; CDR2 reads YNNKEL (reference sequence). Trimming removed 4 bases from V and 0 bases from J, with 11 bases in between. There are 15 residues in the CDR3. This CDR3 reads CASSLLGASTDTQYF. Here the CDR3 DNA reads TGTGCCAGCAGCCTGTTGGGGGCCAGCACAGATACGCAGTATTTT.

The chain recombines TRBV10-3 with TRBJ1-1; D remains unclear. The CDR3 contains 12 residues. V dropped 2 bases and J dropped 5 bases, with 6 bases sitting between them. Germline V gene lookup returns CDR1 ENHRY and CDR2 SYGVKD. CDR3 DNA: TGTGCCATCAGTGAGCCGAGTACTGAAGCTTTCTTT. This sequence encodes CAISEPSTEAFF.